Listed here are 23 T cell receptor beta chains from one sample, sequenced in a study of blood T cells in healthy people across ages. Using a J-beta primer mix together with a sample-barcoded 5' primer, a second PCR was run for about 6 to 12 cycles. Each CDR3 protein gets one entry after TCRdb re-called the 5' RACE reads with MiXCR. The table has around 900,000 distinct CDR3 sequences, about 28% seen once; the top ten hold 15% to 20%. The sequenced material came from blood. All receptors derive from a woman older than 75 in good health.

Worth noting for this clonotype: This may come from a read error, since a much larger clone is one base off. The rearrangement links TRBV7-9 to TRBJ1-1; D is unclear. The CDR3 is 12 amino acids. Germline lookup yields CDR1 SEHNR and CDR2 FQNEAQ (reference sequence). CDR3 nucleotide sequence: TGTGCCAGCAACTTACAGAACACTGAAGCTTTCTTT. It codes for CASNLQNTEAFF.

The V gene is TRBV30, the J gene TRBJ2-7; D gene ambiguous. The V gene's germline CDR1 is GTSNPN and CDR2 SVGIG (reference sequence). Trimming pared 3 bases from V and 3 bases from J, leaving 18 bases between. This CDR3 comprises 15 residues. Written as DNA, the CDR3 is TGTGCCTGGAGCGGAAACAGCCTTTCACTCTACGAGCAGTACTTC. This sequence encodes CAWSGNSLSLYEQYF.

Turning to this clonotype: A much larger clone differs from this one at a single base, so this may be a read error. The V gene is TRBV27, the J gene TRBJ2-7; maybe TRBD1 (5 bases). This CDR3 has 16 residues. The ends were cut back, 5 bases at V and 4 bases at J, with 21 bases in the middle. The germline V gene has CDR1 MNHEY and CDR2 SMNVEV (reference sequence). The CDR3 DNA is TGTGCCAGCAGTGGAGTAGGACGGCAGGGTCCGTACGAGCAGTACTTC. The encoded protein is CASSGVGRQGPYEQYF.

The gene calls are TRBV5-1 and TRBJ2-7, with no clear D. CDR3 length equals 12 residues. With 4 bases removed from V and 6 bases from J, the gap between germline ends came to 11 bases. Germline-derived CDR1 and CDR2 are SGHRS and YFSETQ. This CDR3 reads CASSEARSEQYF. Written as DNA, the CDR3 is TGCGCCAGCAGCGAAGCGCGGTCCGAGCAGTACTTC.

The V gene is TRBV12-3 or TRBV12-4, the J gene TRBJ2-1; tentatively, D is TRBD2 (6 bases). The CDR3 sequence is 13 residues long. V was shortened by 4 bases and J by 9 bases, with 13 bases between the two germline ends. CDR3 sequence (DNA): TGTGCCAGCAGTTCCCCGGGGCGGGGTGAGCAGTTCTTC. Amino acid sequence: CASSSPGRGEQFF.

The rearrangement links TRBV29-1 to TRBJ2-7; the D gene could be TRBD1 or TRBD2 (5 bases each). Germline V lookup: CDR1 SQVTM, CDR2 ANQGSEA. The CDR3 has 14 residues. Trimming took off 6 bases at V and 1 base at J, with 16 bases between the two ends. Here the CDR3 DNA reads TGCAGCGTCGCCCCCGGGGACGGGTCCTACGAGCAGTACTTC. Its protein product is CSVAPGDGSYEQYF.

This chain connects TRBV25-1 to TRBJ2-3; D is ambiguous. V was clipped by 3 bases and J by 0 bases, with 7 bases between them. The germline V gene has CDR1 MGHDK and CDR2 SYGVNS. The CDR3 loop spans 14 amino acids. The CDR3 coding sequence is TGTGCCAGCAGTGATCTGGGGAGCACAGATACGCAGTATTTT. This translates into CASSDLGSTDTQYF.

The table lists this clonotype with many counts. The genes are TRBV29-1 and TRBJ2-5; 15 bases fit TRBD2. Trimming removed 0 bases from V and 11 bases from J; junction bases left unmatched: 7. The CDR3 is made up of 15 amino acids. The germline CDR1 and CDR2 sequences are SQVTM and ANQGSEA. CDR3 DNA sequence: TGCAGCGTTGAAGAGGGGACTAGCGGGGGGCCGACACAGTACTTC. Its protein product is CSVEEGTSGGPTQYF.

Remarks on this clonotype: This may stem from a read error, because a much larger clone lies one nucleotide away. V usage is TRBV5-1 and J usage is TRBJ1-2, with a possible D match to TRBD1 (6 bases). The length of the CDR3 is 14 residues. Germline lookup yields CDR1 SGHRS and CDR2 YFSETQ. The CDR3 region is CTSTQSRGGLGYTF. The DNA of the CDR3 is TGCACCAGCACCCAGTCGCGAGGGGGACTTGGCTACACCTTC.

This clonotype was counted ten times or more. This rearrangement joins TRBV29-1 to TRBJ2-5, with a weak D call TRBD2 (5 bases). V gave up 4 bases and J gave up 3 bases, with 6 bases separating them. This CDR3 comprises 11 residues. In germline, CDR1 is SQVTM, CDR2 ANQGSEA. CDR3 nucleotides: TGCAGCGTTGGGGGAGAAGAGACCCAGTACTTC. Protein product: CSVGGEETQYF.

The chain carries TRBV20-1 and TRBJ1-2; unclear D gene. V was pared by 3 bases and J by 4 bases, with 9 bases between. The germline CDR1 and CDR2 sequences are DFQATT and SNEGSKA (reference sequence). The length of the CDR3 is 12 residues. Written as DNA, the CDR3 is TGCAGTGCTAGCCCCACGGGCTATGGCTACACCTTC. It specifies CSASPTGYGYTF.

This clonotype came up a few times. The CDR3 region is CASSLLAGASEKLFF. CDR3 nucleotide sequence: TGTGCCAGCAGTTTACTGGCGGGGGCGAGCGAAAAACTGTTTTTT. The rearrangement uses TRBV28 and TRBJ1-4; D is possibly TRBD1 (6 bases). The CDR3 extends over 15 amino acids. Germline CDR1 reads MDHEN; CDR2 reads SYDVKM. With 2 bases removed from V and 8 bases from J, the gap between germline ends came to 15 bases.

This chain connects TRBV7-9 to TRBJ2-3, with 10 bases fitting TRBD2. This CDR3 contains 15 residues. Germline assignment: CDR1 SEHNR and CDR2 FQNEAQ (reference sequence). The J segment lost 4 bases and the V segment lost 4 bases, leaving 5 bases of the junction unmatched. The CDR3 DNA reads TGTGCCAGCAGCTCAGCGGGGGGGCCCCCAGATACGCAGTATTTT. Translating it yields CASSSAGGPPDTQYF.

This clonotype has at least ten counts. This rearrangement joins TRBV10-3 to TRBJ2-1; TRBD2 matches 11 bases. Per germline, CDR1 ENHRY and CDR2 SYGVKD. The CDR3 extends over 15 amino acids. The V segment lost 3 bases and the J segment 4 bases; nucleotides outside the gene matches: 2. CDR3 in DNA: TGTGCCATCAGTGACCCTAGCGGGGGGTACAATGAGCAGTTCTTC. This codes for CAISDPSGGYNEQFF.

Worth noting for this clonotype: One base away lies a much larger clone, so this may be a sequencing read error. The chain uses TRBV20-1 and TRBJ2-7; 11 bases line up with TRBD1. With V trimmed by 3 bases and J by 7 bases, 11 bases remained unmatched. CDR1 is DFQATT and CDR2 is SNEGSKA in the germline V gene (reference sequence). The CDR3 is 15 amino acids. The CDR3 DNA reads TGCAGTGCTAGCACCGGGACAGGGGGTAGCAATGAGCAGTACTTC. Its protein is CSASTGTGGSNEQYF.

As concerns this clonotype: Since a much larger clone is just one base distant, this may be a read error. CDR3 bases: TGCAGTGCTGGGAACAAGGCAGTTTATTTTGAGGGCTATGGCTACACCTTC. Its translation: CSAGNKAVYFEGYGYTF. The chain employs TRBV20-1 and TRBJ1-2; the D is unclear. Germline CDR1 reads DFQATT; CDR2 reads SNEGSKA (reference sequence). The CDR3 has 17 residues. V gave up 5 bases and J gave up 4 bases, with 26 bases separating them.

There are a few counts of this clonotype. The chain has TRBV20-1 and TRBJ1-5; a weak D match, TRBD1 (5 bases). Per germline, CDR1 DFQATT and CDR2 SNEGSKA (reference sequence). Trimming took off 2 bases at V and 0 bases at J, with 20 bases between the two ends. This CDR3 is 18 amino acids long. Here the CDR3 DNA reads TGCAGTGCTAGAAATTTCCCAGCACGACAGTTTAGCAATCAGCCCCAGCATTTT. Protein sequence: CSARNFPARQFSNQPQHF.

This clonotype was counted only a few times. This could be a read error, since a much larger clone is one nucleotide away. The chain joins TRBV12-3 or TRBV12-4 to TRBJ2-3; TRBD1 agrees at 9 bases. This CDR3 spans 14 amino acids. CDR3 sequence: CASSGQGSTDTEYF. For the CDR3, the DNA is TGTGCCAGCAGTGGACAGGGGAGCACAGATACGGAGTATTTT.

With respect to this clonotype: It may be a read error: a sequence one base away is much more abundant. The chain couples TRBV5-5 to TRBJ2-5; D is unclear. With 3 bases removed from V and 2 bases from J, the gap between germline ends came to 11 bases. This CDR3 is 14 amino acids long. Germline CDR1 is SGHKS and CDR2 is YYEKEE (reference sequence). This CDR3 reads CASSWPSGQETQYF. The CDR3 nucleotides read TGTGCCAGCAGCTGGCCGTCGGGTCAAGAGACCCAGTACTTC.

V usage is TRBV12-3 or TRBV12-4 and J usage is TRBJ1-1, with D maybe TRBD1 (5 bases). The CDR3 contains 14 residues. V lost 6 bases to trimming and J lost 1 base, with 12 bases between them. The CDR3: CASSWGRKNTEAFF. The CDR3 DNA sequence: TGTGCCAGCAGCTGGGGCAGGAAGAACACTGAAGCTTTCTTT.

This clonotype showed up many times. The chain has TRBV11-2 and TRBJ2-3, with D hard to call. The CDR3 covers 12 residues. Deletions cut 3 bases from V and 3 bases from J, with 4 bases between. Per the germline V gene, CDR1 is SGHAT and CDR2 is FQNNGV. Here the CDR3 reads CASSFTTDTQYF. DNA for the CDR3: TGTGCCAGCAGCTTTACGACAGATACGCAGTATTTT.

This clonotype was observed a single time. A much more abundant neighbour one base away suggests this may be a read error. The rearrangement links TRBV27 to TRBJ1-2; D gene uncertain. The CDR3 consists of 14 residues. Germline CDR1 MNHEY, CDR2 SMNVEV (reference sequence). V was pared by 6 bases and J by 8 bases, with 19 bases between. The CDR3 here is CASRPDMRLGGYTF. The CDR3 DNA reads as TGTGCCAGCAGACCCGACATGCGCTTAGGAGGCTACACCTTC.

The rearrangement uses TRBV15 and TRBJ2-3, with D perhaps assigned TRBD1 or TRBD2 (5 bases each). Germline-derived CDR1 and CDR2 are LNHNV and YYDKDF (reference sequence). The CDR3 totals 16 residues. Between the trimmed V and J ends, which lost 3 bases and 3 bases, there was a span of 16 bases. CDR3 DNA sequence: TGTGCCACCAGCAGCTCGTGGGGGAGTGGAACAGATACGCAGTATTTT. This gives the protein CATSSSWGSGTDTQYF.